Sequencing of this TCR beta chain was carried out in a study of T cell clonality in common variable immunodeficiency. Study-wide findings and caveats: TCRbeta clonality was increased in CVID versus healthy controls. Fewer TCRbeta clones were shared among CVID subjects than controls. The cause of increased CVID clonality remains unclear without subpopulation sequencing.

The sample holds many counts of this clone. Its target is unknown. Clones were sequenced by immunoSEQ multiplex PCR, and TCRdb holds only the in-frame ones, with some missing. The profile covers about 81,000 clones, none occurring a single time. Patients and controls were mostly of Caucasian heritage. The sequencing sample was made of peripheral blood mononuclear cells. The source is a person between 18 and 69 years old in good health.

The CDR3 protein is CASSMGLAGIYEQFF. CDR3 DNA (partial): TGTGCCAGTAGTATGGGTCTAGCGGGAATTTATGAG. The V gene is TRBV19, the J gene TRBJ2-1, with 9 bases that match TRBD2. The read stops 3 residues short of the end of the CDR3; the missing end is completed from the germline J gene. Per the germline V gene, CDR1 is LNHDA and CDR2 is SQIVND (reference sequence). Trimming took 3 bases from V and 8 from J; bases not matched to a gene: 8. There are 15 residues in the CDR3. The full variable domain, completed using reference TRBV19 and TRBJ2-1, is DGGITQSPKYLFRKEGQNVTLSCEQNLNHDAMYWYRQDPGQGLRLIYYSQIVNDFQKGDIAEGYSVSREKKESFPLTVTSAQKNPTAFYLCASSMGLAGIYEQFFGPGTRLTVL.